The 3 T cell receptor beta chains in this list originate from one sample, sequenced in a study of PD-1 blockade in mismatch repair-deficient tumors. Assay: immunoSEQ multiplex PCR; the TCRdb copy retains only in-frame clones and omits some. The sample has some 130,000 clones, 88% seen once. The sequences come from peripheral blood, collected roughly 67 weeks after starting pembrolizumab. The receptors come from an adult with mismatch repair-deficient cancer.

The chain carries TRBV7-9 and TRBJ2-1; 11 bases are a match to TRBD2. Germline V CDR1 and CDR2: SEHNR, FQNEAQ (reference sequence). The CDR3 runs 14 residues. J gave up 2 bases and V 8 bases, and 2 bases lay outside the gene matches. In DNA, the CDR3 is TGTGCCAGCCCGACTAGCGGGACCTACAATGAGCAGTTCTTC. Its translation: CASPTSGTYNEQFF.

The chain is built from TRBV7-9 and TRBJ2-5, with 7 bases fitting TRBD2. The V and J ends lost 5 bases and 0 bases, in that order; junction bases with no gene match: 15. Looked up from germline, CDR1 is SEHNR and CDR2 is FQNEAQ (reference sequence). This CDR3 has 18 amino acids. The CDR3 protein is CASSPGGGGATYQETQYF. In DNA, the CDR3 is TGTGCCAGCAGCCCGGGGGGTGGGGGAGCGACGTACCAAGAGACCCAGTACTTC.

The chain joins TRBV27 to TRBJ2-7; 7 nucleotides match TRBD1. Germline V CDR1 and CDR2: MNHEY, SMNVEV (reference sequence). This CDR3 is 13 amino acids long. Trimming removed 10 bases from V and 0 bases from J; junction bases left unmatched: 6. The CDR3 nucleotides are TGTGCCACCTCCCGGGACAGCTCCTACGAGCAGTACTTC. Encoded protein: CATSRDSSYEQYF.